This T cell receptor beta chain was retrieved from a study of OX40 agonist ivuxolimab in advanced cancers. Whole-study context: Three dose-escalation patients had partial responses: one with hepatocellular carcinoma and two with cutaneous melanoma. Study-level findings and limits: CD4+ and CD8+ blood T cells expanded clonally by week 6 at 0.1 to 3.0 mg/kg. The study did not work out the antigen specificity of the expanded peripheral T cells.

Clones were sequenced by immunoSEQ multiplex PCR, and TCRdb holds only the in-frame ones, with some missing. The sample has 55,000 to 65,000 clones; 86% are singletons. A remark on this clone: Its antigen is undetermined.

Excluded were patients having autoimmune disease history or systemic immunosuppression. The sequence came from an adult with an advanced solid tumor such as melanoma, head and neck, liver or kidney cancer. The sample consisted of CD4+ or CD8+ T cells sorted from blood, taken in a trial of the OX40 agonist ivuxolimab.

The CDR3: CASSLAGGTDTQYF. In DNA form, the CDR3 reads TGTGCCAGCAGCTTAGCAGGAGGGACAGATACGCAGTATTTT. The chain links TRBV11-3 to TRBJ2-3, with TRBD2 as a possible D gene (6 bases). Per the germline V gene, CDR1 is SGHNT and CDR2 is YENEEA. The V end lost 1 base, the J end lost 3 bases, and 8 bases lay between the germline ends. The length of the CDR3 is 14 residues. Variable domain in full (rest from reference TRBV11-3 and TRBJ2-3): EAGVVQSPRYKIIEKKQPVAFWCNPISGHNTLYWYLQNLGQGPELLIRYENEEAVDDSQLPKDRFSAERLKGVDSTLKIQPAELGDSAVYLCASSLAGGTDTQYFGPGTRLTVL.